The 11 T cell receptor beta chains in this list originate from one sample, sequenced in a study of CD8 T cells in acute hepatitis C reinfection. Assay: immunoSEQ multiplex PCR; the TCRdb copy retains only in-frame clones and omits some. The sample carries 30,000 to 45,000 clones, around 85% recorded once. Time point of the sample: naive CD8 control sorted from an acute-time-point sample. The specimen was naive CD8+ T cells from PBMCs. Source of these receptors: a young woman who spontaneously cleared hepatitis C infection.

The V gene is TRBV4-1, the J gene TRBJ2-7; tentative D call: TRBD2 (5 bases). Germline V gene sequence: CDR1 MGHRA, CDR2 YSYEKL. Trimming left V 1 base short and J 3 bases short, with 13 bases between. The CDR3 has 15 residues. The CDR3 bases are TGCGCCAGCAGCCAAGGACCCGGACTGCTCTACGAGCAGTACTTC. Translated, it gives CASSQGPGLLYEQYF.

The CDR3 spells CASGTGTIEQFF. In nucleotides, the CDR3 is TGTGCCAGCGGAACCGGGACTATTGAGCAGTTCTTC. This chain links TRBV27 with TRBJ2-1; 7 positions agree with TRBD2. Germline V CDR1 and CDR2: MNHEY, SMNVEV (reference sequence). This CDR3 contains 12 residues. V lost 8 bases, J lost 9 bases, and 7 bases stayed unmatched.

Only one count was recorded for this clone. This chain connects TRBV29-1 to TRBJ1-3; TRBD1 agrees at 7 bases. V gave up 6 bases and J gave up 1 base; unmatched junction bases: 6. CDR1 is SQVTM, CDR2 ANQGSEA, per germline. CDR3 size: 14 residues. CDR3 sequence reads: CSVDREGSGNTIYF. DNA for the CDR3: TGCAGCGTCGACAGGGAGGGTTCTGGAAACACCATATATTTT.

The chain carries TRBV4-2 and TRBJ2-4; D gene uncertain. Trimming cost V 2 bases and J 5 bases, with 10 bases left between them. Germline lookup yields CDR1 LGHNA and CDR2 YNFKEQ. This CDR3 is 14 amino acids long. The CDR3: CASSQPNGENIQYF. The CDR3 bases are TGTGCCAGCAGCCAACCAAATGGAGAAAACATTCAGTACTTC.

The chain uses TRBV9 and TRBJ1-5, with D possibly matching TRBD1 (5 bases). The CDR3 is 15 residues long. CDR1 is SGDLS and CDR2 is YYNGEE in the germline V gene. V was clipped by 4 bases and J by 4 bases, with 15 bases between them. CDR3 sequence reads: CASSPWGGGNQPQHF. The CDR3 DNA reads TGTGCCAGCAGCCCCTGGGGCGGGGGGAATCAGCCCCAGCATTTT. The full variable domain, its missing parts supplied by reference TRBV9 and TRBJ1-5, is DSGVTQTPKHLITATGQRVTLRCSPRSGDLSVYWYQQSLDQGLQFLIQYYNGEERAKGNILERFSAQQFPDLHSELNLSSLELGDSALYFCASSPWGGGNQPQHFGDGTRLSIL.

V gene TRBV7-9 combines with J gene TRBJ2-1, with D uncertain. CDR3 length: 13 amino acids. V lost 0 bases and J 5 bases, leaving 5 bases between the germline ends. Germline lookup yields CDR1 SEHNR and CDR2 FQNEAQ (reference sequence). CDR3 coding DNA: TGTGCCAGCAGCTTAGCGCTGGACAATGAGCAGTTCTTC. This encodes CASSLALDNEQFF.

The rearrangement links TRBV14 to TRBJ2-7; 7 bases match TRBD2. The length of the CDR3 is 16 residues. Losses at the gene ends were 0 bases for V and 0 bases for J; bases not matched to a gene: 5. Germline loops: CDR1 SGHDN, CDR2 FVKESK. CDR3 in amino acids: CASSQEFGGSSYEQYF. As DNA, the CDR3 is TGTGCCAGCAGCCAAGAGTTCGGCGGGAGCTCCTACGAGCAGTACTTC.

This clone is a singleton in its sample. CDR3 in DNA: TGCGCCAGCAGCCTGGGAGTGAATTTGGGGAGGTACAATGAGCAGTTCTTC. Its protein is CASSLGVNLGRYNEQFF. This rearrangement joins TRBV5-1 to TRBJ2-1, with TRBD2 as a possible D gene (6 bases). V shed 4 bases and J shed 4 bases, with 21 bases lying between them. CDR1 and CDR2 from the germline V gene are SGHRS and YFSETQ. This CDR3 contains 17 residues.

The V and J genes are TRBV27 and TRBJ2-7; 10 bases map to TRBD1. The CDR3 has 16 amino acids. Trimming cost V 0 bases and J 2 bases; bases outside gene matches: 4. The V gene's germline CDR1 is MNHEY and CDR2 SMNVEV (reference sequence). The CDR3 DNA follows: TGTGCCAGCAGTTTATCGTCGGGACAGGGGCCCTACGAGCAGTACTTC. It translates to CASSLSSGQGPYEQYF.

This chain connects TRBV5-1 to TRBJ2-2; D might be TRBD2 (6 bases). Trimming removed 6 bases at V and 4 bases at J, with 16 bases between. Germline CDR1 reads SGHRS; CDR2 reads YFSETQ. There are 15 residues in the CDR3. Here the CDR3 DNA reads TGCGCCAGCACCCTGGAGGGACCGATCACCGGGGAGCTGTTTTTT. The encoded protein is CASTLEGPITGELFF. Combining the CDR3 with reference TRBV5-1 and TRBJ2-2 gives the whole variable domain KAGVTQTPRYLIKTRGQQVTLSCSPISGHRSVSWYQQTPGQGLQFLFEYFSETQRNKGNFPGRFSGRQFSNSRSEMNVSTLELGDSALYLCASTLEGPITGELFFGEGSRLTVL.

V gene TRBV6-1 combines with J gene TRBJ2-7, with TRBD2 as a possible D gene (6 bases). This CDR3 comprises 14 residues. Looked up from germline, CDR1 is MNHNS and CDR2 is SASEGT. The germline V and J ends were trimmed by 8 bases and 3 bases, with 17 bases remaining between them. The CDR3 DNA follows: TGTGCCAGCGGTCTCCGGGACTCTTACTACGAGCAGTACTTC. The encoded protein is CASGLRDSYYEQYF.